The clone carrying this TCR beta chain has only one observation. What it binds is unknown. The data derive from a study of cytomegalovirus exposure and HLA in healthy donors. This CDR3 spans 15 amino acids. Germline lookup yields CDR1 LNHNV and CDR2 YYDKDF (reference sequence). PCR employed 60 Vbeta and 13 Jbeta primers. Using immunoSEQ multiplex PCR, the repertoire was profiled, and TCRdb retains in-frame clones only, with some absent. The profile covers more than 80,000 clones, with around 76% appearing a single time and roughly 8.8% taken by the ten largest. General study results and limits: Some TCR beta chains (around 180 of them) were listed as cytomegalovirus-associated. Immune exposure was documented only through CMV serostatus.

The sample comprised PBMCs. The TCR was taken from a human donor in good health. The chain recombines TRBV15 with TRBJ2-5; 10 bases fit TRBD1. With the DNA end fitting TRBJ2-7 better, the J assignment may be wrong. The chain's CDR3 is CATSPDRGGTYEQYF. The CDR3 DNA is TGTGCCACCAGCCCGGACAGGGGGGGAACGTACGAGCAGTACTTC.